These T cell receptor beta chains were read from a single sample in a study of blood T cell repertoires in COVID-19. TCRdb keeps only in-frame clones here, not all; method: immunoSEQ multiplex PCR. Here the sample spans some 350,000 clones, 80% to 90% being singletons. Sample: PBMCs or T cells enriched from blood (not recorded which). These receptors came from a man aged 18 to 29 who had recovered from COVID-19. Each CDR3 is given with its conserved first and last residue. The D gene is left open where the match is weak. Clone size appears in some rows only: once, few, many, or a class for an expanded clone.

d_call,v_call,clone_size,j_call,cdr3_nt,cdr3_aa
TRBD1,TRBV4-3,-,TRBJ1-6,TGCCCCAGCAGCCGGCAGGGGGCGGCTAATTCACCCCTCCACTTT,CPSSRQGAANSPLHF
-,TRBV10-1,few,TRBJ1-3,TGCGCCAGCAGTGAATCGGCACAGGGAAACACCATATATTTT,CASSESAQGNTIYF
TRBD2,TRBV18,-,TRBJ2-4,TGTGCCAGCTCACCAGAGATGCGGGAGATACCCAAAAACATTCAGTACTTC,CASSPEMREIPKNIQYF
-,TRBV4-3,-,TRBJ2-7,TGCGCCAGCAGCCAAGCCTCCACGAGCTCCTACGAGCAGTACTTC,CASSQASTSSYEQYF
-,TRBV7-3,once,TRBJ2-2,TGTGCCAGCAGCTTCCGGAGCACCGGGGAGCTGTTTTTT,CASSFRSTGELFF
-,TRBV11-2,-,TRBJ1-1,TGTGCCAGCACCCTGGGCGTTGAAGCTTTCTTT,CASTLGVEAFF
TRBD1,TRBV3-1/TRBV3-2,-,TRBJ1-3,TGTGCCAGCAGCCTTGGGACAGGGGCTGGAAACACCATATATTTT,CASSLGTGAGNTIYF
TRBD1,TRBV7-8,-,TRBJ2-1,TGTGCCAGCAGCCCCCCGGGACAGGGGGTGTTCTTC,CASSPPGQGVFF
TRBD1,TRBV5-1,-,TRBJ1-4,TGCGCCAGCAGCGCTACAGGGGCAACTAATGAAAAACTGTTTTTT,CASSATGATNEKLFF
-,TRBV28,-,TRBJ1-1,TGTGCCAGCAGCCGACTTCCGAACACTGAAGCTTTCTTT,CASSRLPNTEAFF
TRBD2,TRBV2,-,TRBJ2-7,TGTGCCAGCAGTGGGGGAGGGGAATACGAGCAGTACTTC,CASSGGGEYEQYF
-,TRBV6-5,once,TRBJ1-1,TGTGCCAGCAGACCCGAGCAGGGGAACACTGAAGCTTTCTTT,CASRPEQGNTEAFF
-,TRBV2,-,TRBJ1-4,TGTGCCAGCAGCCCCCAGGGGAAACTGTTTTTT,CASSPQGKLFF
TRBD1,TRBV27,-,TRBJ1-2,TGTGCCAGCAGTTCCCGGACAGGGAAGGGCTACACCTTC,CASSSRTGKGYTF
-,TRBV7-2,-,TRBJ2-2,TGTGCCAGCAGACCCGGTTCCGCCGGGGAGCTGTTTTTT,CASRPGSAGELFF
-,TRBV9,-,TRBJ2-5,TGTGCCAGCAGCGTAGCCCCGGGTCGAGAGACCCAGTACTTC,CASSVAPGRETQYF
-,TRBV28,-,TRBJ1-2,TGTGCCAGCACACTGGAGGCCCCAACCCTGTTAGAGGGCTACACCTTC,CASTLEAPTLLEGYTF
TRBD2,TRBV9,-,TRBJ2-5,TGTGCCAGCAGCGCCCGGGGGGGGAGTCAAGAGACCCAGTACTTC,CASSARGGSQETQYF
TRBD2,TRBV7-9,many,TRBJ2-1,TGTGCCAGCAGCTTGGGACTAGCCCTTGACAATGAGCAGTTCTTC,CASSLGLALDNEQFF
-,TRBV6-5,-,TRBJ1-2,TGTGCCAGCAGTTCCTCGGGGCTTACTAACTATGGCTACACCTTC,CASSSSGLTNYGYTF